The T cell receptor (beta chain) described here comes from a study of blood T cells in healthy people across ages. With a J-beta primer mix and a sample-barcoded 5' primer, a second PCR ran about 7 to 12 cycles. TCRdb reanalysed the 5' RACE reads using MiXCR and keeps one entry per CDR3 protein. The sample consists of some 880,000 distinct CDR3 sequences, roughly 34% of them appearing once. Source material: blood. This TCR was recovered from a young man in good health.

The CDR3 coding sequence is TGTGCCACCAGCAGAGGAGGGTCTGGGGCCAACGTCCTGACTTTC. Its protein product is CATSRGGSGANVLTF. V usage is TRBV15 and J usage is TRBJ2-6, with D tentatively TRBD2 (5 bases). Germline V gene lookup returns CDR1 LNHNV and CDR2 YYDKDF (reference sequence). CDR3 length: 15 residues. Trimming pared 1 base from V and 1 base from J, leaving 5 bases between.